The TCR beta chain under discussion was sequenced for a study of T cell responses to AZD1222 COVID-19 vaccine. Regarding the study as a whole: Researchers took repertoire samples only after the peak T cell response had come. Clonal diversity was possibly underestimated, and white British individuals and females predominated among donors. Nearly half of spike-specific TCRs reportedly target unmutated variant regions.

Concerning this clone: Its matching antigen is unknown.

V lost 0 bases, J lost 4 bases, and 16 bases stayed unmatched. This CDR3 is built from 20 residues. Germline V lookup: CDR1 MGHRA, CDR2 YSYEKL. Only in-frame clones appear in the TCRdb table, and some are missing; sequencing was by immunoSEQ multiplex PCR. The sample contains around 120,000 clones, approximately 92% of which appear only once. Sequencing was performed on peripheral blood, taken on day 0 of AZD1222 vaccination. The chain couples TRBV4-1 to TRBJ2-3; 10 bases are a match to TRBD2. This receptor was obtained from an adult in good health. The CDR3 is CASSQDPPSTLAGEADTQYF. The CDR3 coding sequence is TGCGCCAGCAGCCAAGATCCCCCCTCCACCCTAGCGGGAGAGGCAGATACGCAGTATTTT.